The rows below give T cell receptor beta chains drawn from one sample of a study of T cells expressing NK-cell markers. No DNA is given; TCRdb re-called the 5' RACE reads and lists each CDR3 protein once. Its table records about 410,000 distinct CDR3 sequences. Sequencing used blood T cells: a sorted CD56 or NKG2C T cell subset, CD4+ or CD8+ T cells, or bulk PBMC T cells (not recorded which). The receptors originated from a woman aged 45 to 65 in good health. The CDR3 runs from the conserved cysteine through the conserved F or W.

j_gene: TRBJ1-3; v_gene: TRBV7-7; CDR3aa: CASSSGGPGNTIYF
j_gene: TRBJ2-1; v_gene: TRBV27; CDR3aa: CATQFGTGGLNEQFF
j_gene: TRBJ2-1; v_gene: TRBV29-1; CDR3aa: CSAMSGRNNEQFF
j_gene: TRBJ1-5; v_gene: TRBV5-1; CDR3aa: CASRPSSSPYQPQHF
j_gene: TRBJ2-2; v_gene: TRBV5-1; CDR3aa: CASSPTGGAAFTGELFF
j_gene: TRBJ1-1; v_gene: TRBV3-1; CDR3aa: CASSHEGRTEAFF
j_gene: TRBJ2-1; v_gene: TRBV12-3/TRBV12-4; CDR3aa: CASSRQTSGSLNEQFF
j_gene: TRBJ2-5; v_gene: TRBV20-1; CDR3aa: CSASHPGQPTGETQYF
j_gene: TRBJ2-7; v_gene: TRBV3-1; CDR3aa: CASSPQDSFSYEQYF
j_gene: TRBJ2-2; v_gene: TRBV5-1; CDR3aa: CASSGTGQTGELFF